The table lists the clone carrying this T cell receptor beta chain with a few counts. The sample belongs to a study of blood T cell repertoires in COVID-19. Study-level information: Sources were T cells, B-cell-depleted T cells, or PBMCs; the material itself was cDNA or gDNA.

Individuals drawn from 24 US areas were about 18 to 90 years old. Method: immunoSEQ multiplex PCR; TCRdb's copy keeps in-frame clones and lacks some. Among approximately 400,000 clones listed, less than 90% were seen once. With 0 bases clipped from V and 4 bases from J, the junction kept 7 bases outside the gene matches. CDR1 is SGHNT and CDR2 is YYREEE in the germline V gene (reference sequence). The CDR3 has 16 residues. The specimen was PBMCs or T cells enriched from blood (not recorded which). The clonotype originates from a woman between 45 and 60 years old who had recovered from COVID-19. The chain recombines TRBV5-4 with TRBJ1-3; TRBD1 matches at 7 bases. The CDR3 spells CASSLDGNRGGNTIYF. The DNA of the CDR3 is TGTGCCAGCAGCTTGGACGGTAACAGGGGAGGAAACACCATATATTTT.